The entry below describes one T cell receptor (beta chain). It has no known antigen specificity. It has no much larger one-base neighbor in the sample; base qualities were not kept. The data derive from a study of T cell responses to AZD1222 COVID-19 vaccine (dated by TCRdb to about 2021). Describing the broader study: A total of approximately 250 trial participants underwent TCR sequencing, of whom about 210 had received two doses of AZD1222 and approximately 26 had received two doses of the MenACWY control vaccine. Trial participants were enrolled by age into 18-55, 56-69 and 70-plus year subgroups, with approximately 150, 28 and 58 TCR-sequenced participants respectively. Points the paper makes about the study in general: Because no day 14 peak-response samples were available, repertoires were characterized only after the peak T cell response. Conclusions about previously exposed vaccinees are limited because only six or seven AZD1222 recipients were SARS-CoV-2 seropositive at baseline. The vaccine-associated CD4 TCRs covered the entire spike protein, and the dominant responses fell in regions 160-218 and 743-854. Nearly half of unique spike-specific TCRs reportedly recognized epitopes outside regions mutated in the B.1.351 and B.1.1.7 variants. In the small 56-69-year group, the increase in depth fell short of significance, most likely because of low power. After two AZD1222 doses, both the breadth and the depth of spike-specific TCRs were significantly higher than at day 0 and than in MenACWY recipients. Participants were mostly white British and included more females than males, and it was suggested by the authors that clonal diversity may have been underestimated.

Trimming takes 6 bases off V and 7 bases off J; junction bases not matched to a gene: 7. The cysteine opens and the phenylalanine closes a CDR3 of 13 amino acids. Only CDR3 DNA remains: 39 bases, in frame from the first base. Taken from the germline V gene, the CDR1 and CDR2 loops are MNHEY and SVGAGI. The sample's time point label is to be understood as: about 28 days (+/-7) after the second vaccine dose. AZD1222 recipients given second doses at about 4 weeks or at about 12 weeks were pooled, since spike-specific TCR depth and breadth were not found to differ between the two schedules. The vaccinee samples were drawn from two UK trials, COV001 and COV002, one of which was a single-blind randomized controlled phase 2/3 trial testing AZD1222 (ChAdOx1 nCoV-19) in healthy adults. For TCRbeta chain sequencing, PBMC samples were collected from trial participants at day 0 and at day 28 after the second dose.

The CDR3 regions of human TCRbeta chains were analyzed by immunosequencing. The paper's data handling went like this. TCRs in the repertoires were matched against a reference library of SARS-CoV-2-specific TCRs that had been generated with the MIRA antigen-specificity platform. Breadth was defined as the fraction of unique TCRs that were SARS-CoV-2-associated, and depth was defined as the fraction of total T cells that were SARS-CoV-2-associated. Using the MIRA data, every spike-specific TCR was mapped to the spike region that the TCR reacted to and assigned to either a CD4 or a CD8 class. Log10-transformed breadth and depth values were compared by one-way ANOVA with Sidak's multiple comparisons tests. Sourced from immuneACCESS, this table was stored by TCRdb with only in-frame sequences that have V and J called. A share of the clones is absent; for the studies checked, an unresolved V gene accounts for under half, and the remainder has no known explanation. The DNA gave D and trimming, while V, J and clone size come from that table. Within this sample are more than 120,000 clones, with under 90% of them counted one time only. The ten largest make up 1.5% to 2% of the sample.

The chain is assembled from TRBV6-5 and TRBJ2-5, and 8 bases in between align with TRBD1. The receptor was isolated from an adult who received the AZD1222 COVID-19 vaccine. The sequenced sample was peripheral blood, obtained 28 days after the second AZD1222 dose. This receptor carries the CDR3 CASRRTGGRTQYF. The bases read TGTGCCAGCAGGCGCACAGGGGGACGGACCCAGTACTTC.